Each of the 18 T cell receptor beta chains below was sequenced from the same sample in a study of CD8 T cells in ankylosing spondylitis. Each CDR3 protein is one row after TCRdb ran MiXCR on the 5' RACE reads. This sample has some 63,000 distinct CDR3 sequences; 6.2% occur once, and the top ten carry roughly 4.8%. Sequenced sample: synovial fluid, either unsorted or a sorted T cell fraction (not recorded which). These receptors were collected from a male donor with ankylosing spondylitis.

This clonotype has only a few counts. The V call is TRBV7-2, the J call TRBJ1-2; 7 positions match TRBD1. There are 12 residues in the CDR3. Germline values: CDR1 SGHTA, CDR2 FQGNSA. V dropped 5 bases and J dropped 6; count of bases not matched to a gene: 3. Written as DNA, the CDR3 is TGTGCCAGCAGCCCCACAGGGGATGGCTACACCTTC. This gives the protein CASSPTGDGYTF.

This clonotype showed up many times. This chain joins TRBV12-3 or TRBV12-4 and TRBJ2-5; D remains unclear. V was trimmed by 3 bases and J by 3 bases, leaving 2 bases between them. The CDR3 length is 11 residues. The CDR3 loop reads CASSLKETQYF. In DNA, the CDR3 is TGTGCCAGCAGTTTGAAAGAGACCCAGTACTTC.

This clonotype was seen more than once but under ten times. The chain employs TRBV20-1 and TRBJ1-6, with D tentatively TRBD1 (6 bases). The V gene's germline CDR1 is DFQATT and CDR2 SNEGSKA (reference sequence). The CDR3 has 16 residues. Trimming left V 6 bases short and J 8 bases short, with 23 bases between. In DNA form, the CDR3 reads TGCAGTGCGCGGAGAGGGGTTGGGGGCGGCGATTCACCCCTCCACTTT. This gives the protein CSARRGVGGGDSPLHF.

This clonotype was counted only a few times. V usage is TRBV12-3 or TRBV12-4 and J usage is TRBJ1-2; D remains ambiguous. Between the trimmed V and J ends, which lost 6 bases and 7 bases, there was a span of 21 bases. The length of the CDR3 is 15 residues. In DNA, the CDR3 is TGTGCCAGCAGCCCTTCGGGTAGCTTTGGACCTGGCTACACCTTC. It specifies CASSPSGSFGPGYTF.

The chain couples TRBV7-6 to TRBJ2-5; no clear D. The CDR3 consists of 15 residues. V gave up 6 bases and J gave up 2 bases, with 16 bases separating them. Looked up from germline, CDR1 is SGHVS and CDR2 is FNYEAQ. The chain's CDR3 is CASSLDPGPQETQYF. The CDR3 coding sequence is TGTGCCAGCAGTCTGGACCCCGGGCCGCAAGAGACCCAGTACTTC. Full variable domain (remainder filled in from reference TRBV7-6 and TRBJ2-5): GAGVSQSPRYKVTKRGQDVALRCDPISGHVSLYWYRQALGQGPEFLTYFNYEAQQDKSGLPNDRFSAERPEGSISTLTIQRTEQRDSAMYRCASSLDPGPQETQYFGPGTRLLVL.

V is TRBV19 and J is TRBJ1-1, with 9 bases fitting TRBD1. From germline, CDR1 is LNHDA and CDR2 SQIVND (reference sequence). The CDR3 is made up of 14 amino acids. V lost 7 bases, J lost 5 bases, and 8 bases stayed unmatched. CDR3 sequence reads: CASTLDRGRTEAFF. CDR3 bases: TGTGCCAGTACCCTGGACAGGGGCCGGACTGAAGCTTTCTTT.

The V call is TRBV10-2, the J call TRBJ2-7; TRBD1 might be the D (6 bases). CDR1 is WSHSY, CDR2 SAAADI, per germline. V dropped 3 bases and J dropped 0 bases, with 15 bases sitting between them. This CDR3 spans 16 amino acids. CDR3 sequence (DNA): TGCGCCAGCAGTGACTCAGACAGGTGGGCCTCCTACGAGCAGTACTTC. Protein sequence: CASSDSDRWASYEQYF.

This clonotype showed up just a few times. This chain uses TRBV7-2 with TRBJ2-7, with TRBD2 identical over 9 bases. CDR3 length equals 14 residues. CDR1 and CDR2 from the germline V gene are SGHTA and FQGNSA. After removal of 3 bases from V and 4 bases from J, the junction contained 4 bases not matched to a gene. The CDR3 spells CASSLEREAYEQYF. The CDR3 DNA sequence: TGTGCCAGCAGCTTGGAGCGGGAGGCGTACGAGCAGTACTTC.

This clonotype was counted between two and nine times. The genes are TRBV28 and TRBJ1-1; D is perhaps TRBD1 (5 bases). V lost 5 bases, J lost 1 base, and 11 bases lay in between. Germline loops: CDR1 MDHEN, CDR2 SYDVKM. The length of the CDR3 is 14 residues. The CDR3, as DNA: TGTGCCAGCAGTACCGAGGACACGAACACTGAAGCTTTCTTT. Residues: CASSTEDTNTEAFF.

V usage is TRBV7-3 and J usage is TRBJ1-4; D gene uncertain. The CDR3 covers 21 residues. Germline CDR1 SGHTA, CDR2 FQGTGA. Trimming took 1 base from V and 8 from J, leaving 32 bases between them. For the CDR3, the DNA is TGTGCCAGCAGCTTAAATTTGGCCCGTGGCGGGTCGGGCACACCGCAGGAAAAACTGTTTTTT. It translates to CASSLNLARGGSGTPQEKLFF.

In this sample, this clonotype turned up a few times. This chain connects TRBV6-1 to TRBJ2-7; TRBD2 agrees at 9 bases. The junction had 5 bases not matched to a gene; V was cut back by 5 bases and J by 3 bases. CDR3 size: 14 residues. Germline CDR1 is MNHNS and CDR2 is SASEGT. The CDR3 coding sequence is TGTGCCAGCAGTAGGGGGCGGGAGGGCTACGAGCAGTACTTC. It specifies CASSRGREGYEQYF.

This clonotype was detected ten times or more. The rearrangement joins TRBV5-1 to TRBJ2-3; D call uncertain. Trimming removed 0 bases at V and 5 bases at J, with 13 bases between. Germline CDR1 SGHRS, CDR2 YFSETQ. The CDR3 is 15 residues long. CDR3 nucleotide sequence: TGCGCCAGCAGCTTGGTCGCTAGAGCTGAAGATACGCAGTATTTT. It yields the protein CASSLVARAEDTQYF. Drawing the rest from reference TRBV5-1 and TRBJ2-3, the complete variable domain is KAGVTQTPRYLIKTRGQQVTLSCSPISGHRSVSWYQQTPGQGLQFLFEYFSETQRNKGNFPGRFSGRQFSNSRSEMNVSTLELGDSALYLCASSLVARAEDTQYFGPGTRLTVL.

The chain links TRBV5-1 to TRBJ2-1; possibly TRBD2 for D (5 bases). Germline CDR1 is SGHRS and CDR2 is YFSETQ. The CDR3 is 17 amino acids. The germline V and J ends were trimmed by 4 bases and 3 bases, with 20 bases remaining between them. The CDR3 nucleotides are TGCGCCAGCAGCCTTGGCCCGCGGGCAAACCGCTACAATGAGCAGTTCTTC. Translation: CASSLGPRANRYNEQFF.

This clonotype was detected a few times. The V and J genes are TRBV24-1 and TRBJ2-1; 11 bases map to TRBD2. Unmatched junction bases numbered 11, after V lost 4 bases and J lost 4 bases. Germline lookup yields CDR1 KGHDR and CDR2 SFDVKD. CDR3 length equals 18 residues. Here the CDR3 reads CATSDLTPTSGKYNEQFF. The CDR3 DNA is TGTGCCACCAGTGACCTGACCCCGACTAGCGGGAAGTACAATGAGCAGTTCTTC.

This clonotype showed up just a few times. The V and J genes are TRBV11-3 and TRBJ1-1; no clear D. The V end lost 2 bases, the J end lost 5 bases, and 12 bases lay between the germline ends. The CDR3 runs 14 residues. Per the germline V gene, CDR1 is SGHNT and CDR2 is YENEEA. CDR3 nucleotides: TGTGCCAGCAGCTTAAACCCTGTGGGGACTGAAGCTTTCTTT. As protein: CASSLNPVGTEAFF.

This clonotype was detected many times. The rearrangement joins TRBV20-1 to TRBJ2-1; tentatively, D is TRBD1 or TRBD2 (5 bases each). V gave up 3 bases and J gave up 9 bases, with 15 bases separating them. In germline, CDR1 is DFQATT, CDR2 SNEGSKA (reference sequence). This CDR3 has 13 residues. CDR3 loop: CSASGYRGVEQFF. The CDR3 DNA follows: TGCAGTGCTAGTGGATATAGAGGGGTTGAGCAGTTCTTC.

Ten or more counts support this clonotype. This rearrangement joins TRBV3-1 to TRBJ2-3; TRBD1 matches at 8 bases. V lost 5 bases, J lost 5 bases, and 6 bases stayed unmatched. The CDR3 is 14 residues long. Per the germline V gene, CDR1 is LGHDT and CDR2 is YNNKEL (reference sequence). The CDR3 region is CASSRTGFGDTQYF. The CDR3 nucleotides are TGTGCCAGCAGCAGGACAGGGTTCGGAGATACGCAGTATTTT.

This clonotype was seen at least ten times. V is TRBV7-2 and J is TRBJ2-2; D is unresolved. This CDR3 spans 14 amino acids. The germline CDR1 and CDR2 sequences are SGHTA and FQGNSA. The V and J ends lost 0 bases and 1 base respectively, with 3 bases between them. The CDR3, as DNA: TGTGCCAGCAGCTTAGCGAAGAACACCGGGGAGCTGTTTTTT. Amino acids: CASSLAKNTGELFF.